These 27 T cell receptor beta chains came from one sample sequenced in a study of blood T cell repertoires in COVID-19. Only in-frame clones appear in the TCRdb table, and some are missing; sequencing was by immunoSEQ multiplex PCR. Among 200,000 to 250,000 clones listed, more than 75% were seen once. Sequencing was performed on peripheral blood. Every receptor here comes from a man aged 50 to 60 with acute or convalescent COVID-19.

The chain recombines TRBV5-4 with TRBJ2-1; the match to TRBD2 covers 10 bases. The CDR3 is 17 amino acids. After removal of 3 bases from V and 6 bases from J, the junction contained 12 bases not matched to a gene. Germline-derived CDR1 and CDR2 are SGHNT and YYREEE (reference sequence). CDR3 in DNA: TGTGCCAGCAGCTCCCGACTAGCGGGCCCGGCGGGCAATGAGCAGTTCTTC. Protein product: CASSSRLAGPAGNEQFF.

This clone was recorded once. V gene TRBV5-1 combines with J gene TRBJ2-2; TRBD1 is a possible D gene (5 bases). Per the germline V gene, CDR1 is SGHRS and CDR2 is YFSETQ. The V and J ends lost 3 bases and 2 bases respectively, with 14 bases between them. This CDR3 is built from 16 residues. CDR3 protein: CASSSQGVRNTGELFF. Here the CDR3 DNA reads TGCGCCAGCAGCTCCCAGGGTGTACGCAACACCGGGGAGCTGTTTTTT.

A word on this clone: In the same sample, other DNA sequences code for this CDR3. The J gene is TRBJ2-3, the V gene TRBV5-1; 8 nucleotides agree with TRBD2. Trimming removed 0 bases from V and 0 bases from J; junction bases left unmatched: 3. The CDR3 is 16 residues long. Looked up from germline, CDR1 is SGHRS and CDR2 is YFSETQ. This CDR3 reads CASSLGASGSTDTQYF. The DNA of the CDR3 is TGCGCCAGCAGCTTGGGAGCTAGCGGGAGCACAGATACGCAGTATTTT.

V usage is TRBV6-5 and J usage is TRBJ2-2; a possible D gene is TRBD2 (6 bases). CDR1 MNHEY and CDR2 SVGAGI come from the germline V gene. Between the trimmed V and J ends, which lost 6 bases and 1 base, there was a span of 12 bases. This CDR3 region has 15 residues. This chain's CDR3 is CASSPGGQNTGELFF. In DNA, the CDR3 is TGTGCCAGCAGCCCCGGGGGTCAGAACACCGGGGAGCTGTTTTTT.

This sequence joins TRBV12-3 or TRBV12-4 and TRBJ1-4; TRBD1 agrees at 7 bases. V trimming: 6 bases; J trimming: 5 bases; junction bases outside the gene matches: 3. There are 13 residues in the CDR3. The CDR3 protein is CASRTGLNEKLFF. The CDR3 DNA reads TGTGCCAGCAGGACAGGGCTCAATGAAAAACTGTTTTTT.

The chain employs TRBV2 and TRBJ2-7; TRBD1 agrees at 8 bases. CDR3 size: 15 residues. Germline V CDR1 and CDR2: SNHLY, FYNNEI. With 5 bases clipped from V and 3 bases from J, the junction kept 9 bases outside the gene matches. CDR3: CASSPRPDRVYEQYF. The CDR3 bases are TGTGCCAGCAGTCCCCGGCCGGACAGGGTCTACGAGCAGTACTTC.

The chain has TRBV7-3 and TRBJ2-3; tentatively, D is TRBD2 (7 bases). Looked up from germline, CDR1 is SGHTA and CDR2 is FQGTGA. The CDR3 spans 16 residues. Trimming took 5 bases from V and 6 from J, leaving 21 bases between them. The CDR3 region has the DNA TGTGCCAGCAGCCTCGGGGCGGGGGCCGGACACGATACGCAGTATTTT. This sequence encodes CASSLGAGAGHDTQYF. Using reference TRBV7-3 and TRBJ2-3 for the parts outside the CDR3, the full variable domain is GAGVSQTPSNKVTEKGKYVELRCDPISGHTALYWYRQSLGQGPEFLIYFQGTGAADDSGLPNDRFFAVRPEGSVSTLKIQRTERGDSAVYLCASSLGAGAGHDTQYFGPGTRLTVL.

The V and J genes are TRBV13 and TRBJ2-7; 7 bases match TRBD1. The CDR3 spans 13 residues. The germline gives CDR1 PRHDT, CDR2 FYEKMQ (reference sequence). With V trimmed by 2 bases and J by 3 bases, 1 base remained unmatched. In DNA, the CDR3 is TGTGCCAGCAGCTTAAACAGGGGCTACGAGCAGTACTTC. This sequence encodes CASSLNRGYEQYF.

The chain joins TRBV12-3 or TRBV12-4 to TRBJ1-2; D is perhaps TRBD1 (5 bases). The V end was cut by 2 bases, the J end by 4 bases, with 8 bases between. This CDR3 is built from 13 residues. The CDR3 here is CASSLSGPYGYTF. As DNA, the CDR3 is TGTGCCAGCAGTTTATCAGGGCCCTATGGCTACACCTTC.

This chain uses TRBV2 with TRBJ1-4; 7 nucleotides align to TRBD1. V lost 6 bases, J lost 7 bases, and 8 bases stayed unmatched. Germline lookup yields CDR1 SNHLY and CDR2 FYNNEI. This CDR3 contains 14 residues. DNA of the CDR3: TGTGCCAGCAGAGCCCAGGGGGTCGGTGAAAAACTGTTTTTT. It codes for CASRAQGVGEKLFF.

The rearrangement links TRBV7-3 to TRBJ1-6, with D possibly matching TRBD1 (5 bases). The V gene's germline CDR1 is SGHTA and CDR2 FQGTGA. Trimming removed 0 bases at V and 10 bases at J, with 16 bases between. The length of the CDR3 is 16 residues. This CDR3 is CASSLTPTGLGSPLHF. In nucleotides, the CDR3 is TGTGCCAGCAGCTTAACCCCAACAGGTTTGGGCTCACCCCTCCACTTT.

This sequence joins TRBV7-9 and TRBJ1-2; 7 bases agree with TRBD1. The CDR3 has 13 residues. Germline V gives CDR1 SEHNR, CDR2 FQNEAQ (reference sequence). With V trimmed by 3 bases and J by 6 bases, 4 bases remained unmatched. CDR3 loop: CASSFGTENGYTF. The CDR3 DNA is TGTGCCAGCAGCTTTGGGACAGAAAATGGCTACACCTTC.

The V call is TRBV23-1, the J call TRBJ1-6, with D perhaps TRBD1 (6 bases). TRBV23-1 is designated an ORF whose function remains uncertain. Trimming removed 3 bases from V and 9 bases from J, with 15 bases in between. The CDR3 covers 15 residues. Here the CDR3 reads CASSQGNRAFSPLHF. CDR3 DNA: TGCGCCAGCAGTCAGGGGAACAGGGCCTTTTCACCCCTCCACTTT.

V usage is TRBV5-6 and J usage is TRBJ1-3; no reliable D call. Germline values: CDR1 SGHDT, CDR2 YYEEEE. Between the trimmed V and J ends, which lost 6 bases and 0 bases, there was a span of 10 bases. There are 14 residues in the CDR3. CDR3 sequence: CASTLGLSGNTIYF. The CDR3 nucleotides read TGTGCCAGCACCCTGGGCCTCTCTGGAAACACCATATATTTT. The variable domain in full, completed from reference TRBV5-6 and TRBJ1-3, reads DAGVTQSPTHLIKTRGQQVTLRCSPKSGHDTVSWYQQALGQGPQFIFQYYEEEERQRGNFPDRFSGHQFPNYSSELNVNALLLGDSALYLCASTLGLSGNTIYFGEGSWLTVV.

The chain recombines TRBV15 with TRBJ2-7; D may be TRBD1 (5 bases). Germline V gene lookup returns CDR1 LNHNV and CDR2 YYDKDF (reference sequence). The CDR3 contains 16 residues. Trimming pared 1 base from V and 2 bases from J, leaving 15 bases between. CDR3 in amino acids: CATSRVGSGIPYEQYF. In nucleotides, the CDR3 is TGTGCCACCAGCAGAGTTGGTTCAGGGATACCCTACGAGCAGTACTTC.

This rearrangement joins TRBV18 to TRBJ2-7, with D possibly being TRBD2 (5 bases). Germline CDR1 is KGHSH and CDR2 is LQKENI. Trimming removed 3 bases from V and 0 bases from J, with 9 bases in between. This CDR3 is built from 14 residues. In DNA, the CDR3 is TGTGCCAGCTCACCGGTGGAGGCCTCCTACGAGCAGTACTTC. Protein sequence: CASSPVEASYEQYF.

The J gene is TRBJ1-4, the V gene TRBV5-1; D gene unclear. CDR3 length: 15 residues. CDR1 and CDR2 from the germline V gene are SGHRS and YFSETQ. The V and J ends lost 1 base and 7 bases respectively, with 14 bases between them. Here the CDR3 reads CASSLLKGGTEKLFF. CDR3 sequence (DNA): TGCGCCAGCAGCTTGTTAAAGGGAGGAACTGAAAAACTGTTTTTT. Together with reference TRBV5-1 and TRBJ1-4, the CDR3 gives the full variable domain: KAGVTQTPRYLIKTRGQQVTLSCSPISGHRSVSWYQQTPGQGLQFLFEYFSETQRNKGNFPGRFSGRQFSNSRSEMNVSTLELGDSALYLCASSLLKGGTEKLFFGSGTQLSVL.

Here the CDR3 reads CASSQGQRPNQPQHF. As DNA, the CDR3 is TGTGCCAGCAGCCAGGGACAGCGCCCGAATCAGCCCCAGCATTTT. The chain uses TRBV7-2 and TRBJ1-5; TRBD1 aligns across 7 bases. After removal of 5 bases from V and 4 bases from J, the junction contained 8 bases not matched to a gene. This CDR3 is 15 amino acids long. Germline-derived CDR1 and CDR2 are SGHTA and FQGNSA. Filled out from reference TRBV7-2 and TRBJ1-5, the complete variable domain reads GAGVSQSPSNKVTEKGKDVELRCDPISGHTALYWYRQSLGQGLEFLIYFQGNSAPDKSGLPSDRFSAERTGGSVSTLTIQRTQQEDSAVYLCASSQGQRPNQPQHFGDGTRLSIL.

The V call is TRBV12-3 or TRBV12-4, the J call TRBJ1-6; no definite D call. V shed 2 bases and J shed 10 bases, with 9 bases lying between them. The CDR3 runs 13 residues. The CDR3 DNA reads TGTGCCAGCAGTTTACTTTTCGGGTCACCCCTCCACTTT. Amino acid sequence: CASSLLFGSPLHF.

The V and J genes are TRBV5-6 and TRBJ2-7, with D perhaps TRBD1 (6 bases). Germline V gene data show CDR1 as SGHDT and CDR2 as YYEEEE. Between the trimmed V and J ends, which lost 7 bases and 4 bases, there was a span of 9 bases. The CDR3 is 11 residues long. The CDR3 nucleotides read TGTGCCAGCGGAACAGGGTACGAGCAGTACTTC. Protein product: CASGTGYEQYF.

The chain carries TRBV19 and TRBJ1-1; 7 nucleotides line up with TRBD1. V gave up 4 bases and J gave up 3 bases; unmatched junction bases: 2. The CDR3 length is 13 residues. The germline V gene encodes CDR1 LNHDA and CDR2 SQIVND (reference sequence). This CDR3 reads CASSKTGDTEAFF. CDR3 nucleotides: TGTGCCAGTAGTAAAACAGGGGACACTGAAGCTTTCTTT.

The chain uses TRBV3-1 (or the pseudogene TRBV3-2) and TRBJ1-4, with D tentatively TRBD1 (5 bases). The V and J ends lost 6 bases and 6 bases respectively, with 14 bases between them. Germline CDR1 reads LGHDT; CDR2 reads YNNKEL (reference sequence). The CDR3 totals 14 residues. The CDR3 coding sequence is TGTGCCAGCAGACATTCTGCACAGGATGAAAAACTGTTTTTT. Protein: CASRHSAQDEKLFF.

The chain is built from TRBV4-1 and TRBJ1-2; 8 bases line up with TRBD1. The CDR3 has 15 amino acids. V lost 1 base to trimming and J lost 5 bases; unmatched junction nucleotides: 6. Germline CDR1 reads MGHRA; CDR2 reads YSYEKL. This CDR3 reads CASSQVIRGPYGYTF. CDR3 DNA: TGCGCCAGCAGCCAAGTGATCAGGGGGCCATATGGCTACACCTTC.

This CDR3 is CASSLGTGGEQYF. Here the CDR3 DNA reads TGCGCCAGCAGCCTCGGGACAGGGGGCGAGCAGTACTTC. V is TRBV5-1 and J is TRBJ2-7, with TRBD1 matching 11 bases. The ends lost 4 bases at V and 6 bases at J; junction bases unmatched: 3. Germline CDR1 and CDR2: SGHRS and YFSETQ. CDR3 length equals 13 residues.

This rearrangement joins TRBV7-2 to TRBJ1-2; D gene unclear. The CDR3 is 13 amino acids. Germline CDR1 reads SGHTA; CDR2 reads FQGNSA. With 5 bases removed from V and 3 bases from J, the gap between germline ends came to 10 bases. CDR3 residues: CASSLTSDYGYTF. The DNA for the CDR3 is TGTGCCAGCAGCCTTACCAGTGACTATGGCTACACCTTC. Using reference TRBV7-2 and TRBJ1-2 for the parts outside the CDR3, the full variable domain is GAGVSQSPSNKVTEKGKDVELRCDPISGHTALYWYRQSLGQGLEFLIYFQGNSAPDKSGLPSDRFSAERTGGSVSTLTIQRTQQEDSAVYLCASSLTSDYGYTFGSGTRLTVV.

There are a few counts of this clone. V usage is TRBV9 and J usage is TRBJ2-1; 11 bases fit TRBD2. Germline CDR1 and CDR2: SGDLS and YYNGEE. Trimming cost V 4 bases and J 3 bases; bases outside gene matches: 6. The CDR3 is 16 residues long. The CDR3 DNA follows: TGTGCCAGCAGCCAGACTAGCGGGGTTAACTACAATGAGCAGTTCTTC. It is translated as CASSQTSGVNYNEQFF.

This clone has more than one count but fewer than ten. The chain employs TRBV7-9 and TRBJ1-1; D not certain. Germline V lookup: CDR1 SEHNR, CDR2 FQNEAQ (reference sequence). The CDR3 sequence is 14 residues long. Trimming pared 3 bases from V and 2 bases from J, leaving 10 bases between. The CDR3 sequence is CASSFQQINTEAFF. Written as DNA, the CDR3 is TGTGCCAGCAGCTTTCAACAGATTAACACTGAAGCTTTCTTT.